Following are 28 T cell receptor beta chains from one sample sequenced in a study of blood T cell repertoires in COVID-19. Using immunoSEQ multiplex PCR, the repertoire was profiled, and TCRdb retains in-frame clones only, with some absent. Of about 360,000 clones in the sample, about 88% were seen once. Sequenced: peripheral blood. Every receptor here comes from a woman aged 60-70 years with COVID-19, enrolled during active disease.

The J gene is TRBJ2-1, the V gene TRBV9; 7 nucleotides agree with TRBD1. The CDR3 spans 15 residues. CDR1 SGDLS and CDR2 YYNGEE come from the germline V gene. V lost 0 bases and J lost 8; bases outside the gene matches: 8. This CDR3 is CASSVEGGGMYEQFF. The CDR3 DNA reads TGTGCCAGCAGCGTAGAAGGGGGCGGAATGTATGAGCAGTTCTTC.

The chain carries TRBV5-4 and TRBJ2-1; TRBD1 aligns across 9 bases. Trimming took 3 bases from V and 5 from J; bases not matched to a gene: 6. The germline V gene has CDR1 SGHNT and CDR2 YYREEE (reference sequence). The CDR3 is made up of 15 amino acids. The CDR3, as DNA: TGTGCCAGCAGCTCGGCGGACAGGGGAAACAATGAGCAGTTCTTC. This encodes CASSSADRGNNEQFF.

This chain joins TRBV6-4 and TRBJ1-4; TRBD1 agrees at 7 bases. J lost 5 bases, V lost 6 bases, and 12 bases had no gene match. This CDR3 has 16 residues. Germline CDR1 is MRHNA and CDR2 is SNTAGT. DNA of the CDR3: TGTGCCAGCAGAAGGACAGGTGTAGAGGGGAATGAAAAACTGTTTTTT. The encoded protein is CASRRTGVEGNEKLFF.

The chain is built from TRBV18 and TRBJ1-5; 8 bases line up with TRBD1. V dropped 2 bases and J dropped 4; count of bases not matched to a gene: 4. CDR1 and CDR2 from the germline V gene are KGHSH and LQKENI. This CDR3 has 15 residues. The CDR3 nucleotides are TGTGCCAGCTCACCATCTGGACAGGGAAATCAGCCCCAGCATTTT. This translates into CASSPSGQGNQPQHF. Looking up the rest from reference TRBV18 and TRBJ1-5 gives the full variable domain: NAGVMQNPRHLVRRRGQEARLRCSPMKGHSHVYWYRQLPEEGLKFMVYLQKENIIDESGMPKERFSAEFPKEGPSILRIQQVVRGDSAAYFCASSPSGQGNQPQHFGDGTRLSIL.

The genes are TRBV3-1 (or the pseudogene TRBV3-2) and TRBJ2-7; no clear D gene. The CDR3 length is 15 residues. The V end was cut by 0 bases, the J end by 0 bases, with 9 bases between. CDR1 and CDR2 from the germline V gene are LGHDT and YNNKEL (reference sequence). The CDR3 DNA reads TGTGCCAGCAGCCAAGATAGAACTACCTCCTACGAGCAGTACTTC. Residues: CASSQDRTTSYEQYF.

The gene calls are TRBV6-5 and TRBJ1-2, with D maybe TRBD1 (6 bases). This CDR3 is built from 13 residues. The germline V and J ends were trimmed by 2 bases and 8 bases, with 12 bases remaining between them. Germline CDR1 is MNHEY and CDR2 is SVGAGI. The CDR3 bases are TGTGCCAGCAGTTACCTGGACAGACGGGGCTACACCTTC. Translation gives CASSYLDRRGYTF.

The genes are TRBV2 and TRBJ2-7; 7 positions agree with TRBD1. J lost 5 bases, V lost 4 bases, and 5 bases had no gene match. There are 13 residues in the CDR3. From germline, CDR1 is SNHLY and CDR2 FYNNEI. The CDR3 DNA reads TGTGCCAGCAGTGCGAAAGGGGGCCACGAGCAGTACTTC. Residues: CASSAKGGHEQYF.

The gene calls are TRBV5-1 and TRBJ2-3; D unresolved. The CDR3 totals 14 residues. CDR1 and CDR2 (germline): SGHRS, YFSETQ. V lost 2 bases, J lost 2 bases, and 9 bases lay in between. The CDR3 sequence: CASSFLTSTDTQYF. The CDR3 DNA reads TGCGCCAGCAGCTTCCTAACCTCCACAGATACGCAGTATTTT.

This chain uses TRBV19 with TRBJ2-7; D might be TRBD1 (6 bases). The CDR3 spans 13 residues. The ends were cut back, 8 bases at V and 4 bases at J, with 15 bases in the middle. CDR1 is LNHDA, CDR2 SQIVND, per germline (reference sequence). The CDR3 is CASSGTRSYEQYF. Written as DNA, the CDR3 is TGTGCCAGTTCCGGGACAAGGTCGTACGAGCAGTACTTC.

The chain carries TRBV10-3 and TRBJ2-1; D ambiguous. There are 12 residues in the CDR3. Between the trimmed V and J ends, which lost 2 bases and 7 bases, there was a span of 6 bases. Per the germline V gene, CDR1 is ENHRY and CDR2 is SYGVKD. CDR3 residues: CAISEIGNEQFF. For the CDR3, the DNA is TGTGCCATCAGTGAGATCGGGAATGAGCAGTTCTTC.

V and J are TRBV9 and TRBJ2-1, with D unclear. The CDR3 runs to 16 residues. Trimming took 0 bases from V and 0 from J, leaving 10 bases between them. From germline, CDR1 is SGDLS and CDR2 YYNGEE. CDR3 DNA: TGTGCCAGCAGCGTAGGACTCGAAATCTCCTACAATGAGCAGTTCTTC. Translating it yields CASSVGLEISYNEQFF.

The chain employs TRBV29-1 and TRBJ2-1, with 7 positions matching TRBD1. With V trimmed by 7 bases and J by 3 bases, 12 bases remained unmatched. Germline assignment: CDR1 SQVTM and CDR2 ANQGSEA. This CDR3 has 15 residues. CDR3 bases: TGCAGCGCCCAGGGGGTCAGGGAGAGCTACAATGAGCAGTTCTTC. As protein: CSAQGVRESYNEQFF.

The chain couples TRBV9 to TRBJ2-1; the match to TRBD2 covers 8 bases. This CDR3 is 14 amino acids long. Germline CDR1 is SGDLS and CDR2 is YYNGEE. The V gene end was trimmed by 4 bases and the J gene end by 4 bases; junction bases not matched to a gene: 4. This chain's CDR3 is CASSPGGGYNEQFF. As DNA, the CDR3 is TGTGCCAGCAGCCCCGGGGGGGGATACAATGAGCAGTTCTTC.

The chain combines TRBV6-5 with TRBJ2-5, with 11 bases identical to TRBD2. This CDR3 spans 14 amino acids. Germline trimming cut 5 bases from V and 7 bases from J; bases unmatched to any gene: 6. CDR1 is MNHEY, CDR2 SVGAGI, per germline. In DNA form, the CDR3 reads TGTGCCAGCAGTACGACCGGGACTAGCGGGACCCAGTACTTC. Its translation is CASSTTGTSGTQYF.

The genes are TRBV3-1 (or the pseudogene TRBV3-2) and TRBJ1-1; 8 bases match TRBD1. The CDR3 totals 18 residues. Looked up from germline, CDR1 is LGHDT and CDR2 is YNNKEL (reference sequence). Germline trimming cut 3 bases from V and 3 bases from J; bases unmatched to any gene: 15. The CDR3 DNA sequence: TGTGCCAGCAGCCACCTTGGACAGGGAAGTTTCGTGGACACTGAAGCTTTCTTT. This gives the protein CASSHLGQGSFVDTEAFF.

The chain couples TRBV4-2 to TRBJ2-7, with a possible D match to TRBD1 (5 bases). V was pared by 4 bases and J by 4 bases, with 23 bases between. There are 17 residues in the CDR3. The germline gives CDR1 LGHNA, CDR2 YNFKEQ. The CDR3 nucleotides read TGTGCCAGCAGCCGGGAAGGGCAGGGCTCAGGTTCATACGAGCAGTACTTC. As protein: CASSREGQGSGSYEQYF.

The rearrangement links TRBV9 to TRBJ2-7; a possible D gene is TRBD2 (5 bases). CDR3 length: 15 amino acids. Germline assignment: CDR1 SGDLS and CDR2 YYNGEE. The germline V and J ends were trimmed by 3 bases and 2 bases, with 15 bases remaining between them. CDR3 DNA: TGTGCCAGCAGCGAGGGAGAGGGCATCGCCTACGAGCAGTACTTC. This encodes CASSEGEGIAYEQYF.

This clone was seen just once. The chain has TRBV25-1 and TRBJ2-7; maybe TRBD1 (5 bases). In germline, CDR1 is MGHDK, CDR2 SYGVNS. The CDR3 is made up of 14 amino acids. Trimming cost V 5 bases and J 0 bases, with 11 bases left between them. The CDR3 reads CASSPDGHSYEQYF. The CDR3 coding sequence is TGTGCCAGCAGTCCTGACGGACACTCCTACGAGCAGTACTTC.

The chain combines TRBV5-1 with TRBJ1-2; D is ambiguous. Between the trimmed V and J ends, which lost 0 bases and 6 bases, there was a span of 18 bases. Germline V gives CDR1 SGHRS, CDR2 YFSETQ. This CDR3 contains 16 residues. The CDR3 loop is CASSLVEGSSLHGYTF. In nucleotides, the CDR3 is TGCGCCAGCAGCTTGGTGGAGGGTAGTTCGTTACATGGCTACACCTTC.

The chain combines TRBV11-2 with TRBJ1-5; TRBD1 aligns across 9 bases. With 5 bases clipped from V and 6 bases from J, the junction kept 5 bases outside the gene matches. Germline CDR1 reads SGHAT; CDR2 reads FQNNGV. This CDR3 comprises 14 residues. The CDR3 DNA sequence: TGTGCCAGCAGCCGGGGACAGGGCAGTCAGCCCCAGCATTTT. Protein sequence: CASSRGQGSQPQHF.

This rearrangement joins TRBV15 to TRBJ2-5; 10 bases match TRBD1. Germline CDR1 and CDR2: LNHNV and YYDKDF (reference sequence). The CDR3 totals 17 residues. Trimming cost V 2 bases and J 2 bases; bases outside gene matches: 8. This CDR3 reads CATSRSRQGARQETQYF. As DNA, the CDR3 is TGTGCCACCAGCAGAAGTAGACAGGGGGCGCGACAAGAGACCCAGTACTTC.

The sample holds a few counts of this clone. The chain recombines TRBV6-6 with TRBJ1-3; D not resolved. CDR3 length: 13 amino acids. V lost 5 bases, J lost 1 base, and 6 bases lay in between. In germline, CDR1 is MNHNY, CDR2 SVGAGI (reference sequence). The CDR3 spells CASSLGSGNTIYF. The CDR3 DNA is TGTGCCAGCAGTCTCGGGTCTGGAAACACCATATATTTT.

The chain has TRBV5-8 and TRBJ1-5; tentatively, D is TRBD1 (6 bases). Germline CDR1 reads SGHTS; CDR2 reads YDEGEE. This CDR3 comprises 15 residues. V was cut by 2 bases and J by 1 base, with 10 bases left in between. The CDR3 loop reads CASSFGTRSNQPQHF. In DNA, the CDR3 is TGTGCCAGCAGCTTCGGGACACGGAGCAATCAGCCCCAGCATTTT.

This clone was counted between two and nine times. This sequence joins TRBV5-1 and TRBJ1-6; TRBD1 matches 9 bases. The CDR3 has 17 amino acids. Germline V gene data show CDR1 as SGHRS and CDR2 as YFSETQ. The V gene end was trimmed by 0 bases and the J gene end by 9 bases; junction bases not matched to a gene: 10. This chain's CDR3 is CASSLESQGQGASPLHF. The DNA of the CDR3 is TGCGCCAGCAGCTTGGAAAGTCAGGGACAGGGCGCTTCACCCCTCCACTTT.

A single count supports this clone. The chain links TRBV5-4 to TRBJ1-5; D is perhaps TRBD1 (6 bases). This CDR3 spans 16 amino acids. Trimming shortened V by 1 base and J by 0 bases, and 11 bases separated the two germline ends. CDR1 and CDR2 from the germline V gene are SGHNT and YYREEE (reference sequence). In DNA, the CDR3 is TGTGCCAGCAGCTTGTGGGGACATAATAGCAATCAGCCCCAGCATTTT. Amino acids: CASSLWGHNSNQPQHF.

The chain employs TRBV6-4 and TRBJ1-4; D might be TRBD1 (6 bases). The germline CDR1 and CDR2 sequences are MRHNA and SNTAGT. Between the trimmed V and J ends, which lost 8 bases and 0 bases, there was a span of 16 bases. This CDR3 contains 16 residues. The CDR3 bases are TGTGCCAGCCCCTCGGACAGTAAAGCAACTAATGAAAAACTGTTTTTT. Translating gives CASPSDSKATNEKLFF.

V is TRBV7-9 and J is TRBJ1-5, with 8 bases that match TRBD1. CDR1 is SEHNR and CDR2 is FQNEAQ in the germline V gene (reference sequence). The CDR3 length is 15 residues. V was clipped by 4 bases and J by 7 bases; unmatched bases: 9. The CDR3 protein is CASSSDREVGQPQHF. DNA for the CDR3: TGTGCCAGCAGCTCGGACAGGGAAGTAGGACAGCCCCAGCATTTT.

The CDR3 bases are TGTGCCAGCAGCACCACCCAGACAGGACGCGAGCAGTACTTC. Translating gives CASSTTQTGREQYF. This chain uses TRBV7-2 with TRBJ2-7; D perhaps matches TRBD1 (6 bases). The V end was cut by 5 bases, the J end by 6 bases, with 17 bases between. The CDR3 loop spans 14 amino acids. Per the germline V gene, CDR1 is SGHTA and CDR2 is FQGNSA.